This entry lists 26 T cell receptor beta chains sequenced from one sample in a study of blood T cell repertoires in COVID-19. Profiled with immunoSEQ multiplex PCR; TCRdb holds only in-frame clones, not every one. The table lists a few hundred thousand clones, around nine tenths of them singletons. The specimen sequenced was peripheral blood. The receptors here all came from a human donor in a cohort sampled during active COVID-19.

The chain joins TRBV10-3 to TRBJ2-3, with 10 bases matching TRBD2. This CDR3 has 20 residues. Trimming cost V 3 bases and J 1 base; bases outside gene matches: 16. Germline V gives CDR1 ENHRY, CDR2 SYGVKD. This chain's CDR3 is CAISDTPPVAGGGGTDTQYF. CDR3 DNA sequence: TGTGCCATCAGTGACACCCCCCCGGTAGCGGGAGGCGGAGGCACAGATACGCAGTATTTT.

V gene TRBV19 combines with J gene TRBJ2-2; 7 nucleotides align to TRBD2. Looked up from germline, CDR1 is LNHDA and CDR2 is SQIVND (reference sequence). Unmatched junction bases numbered 7, after V lost 4 bases and J lost 5 bases. This CDR3 has 15 amino acids. CDR3 sequence reads: CASSTRGGGTGELFF. CDR3 DNA sequence: TGTGCCAGTAGTACTCGTGGGGGAGGGACCGGGGAGCTGTTTTTT.

The V gene is TRBV10-2, the J gene TRBJ2-1, with TRBD2 as a possible D gene (5 bases). The germline CDR1 and CDR2 sequences are WSHSY and SAAADI. The CDR3 spans 16 residues. V was cut by 0 bases and J by 0 bases, with 9 bases left in between. This chain's CDR3 is CASSESTGTSYNEQFF. The DNA of the CDR3 is TGCGCCAGCAGTGAGTCAACGGGAACCTCCTACAATGAGCAGTTCTTC.

This clone has a handful of counts. V and J are TRBV7-8 and TRBJ2-7; maybe TRBD1 (6 bases). Germline lookup yields CDR1 SGHVS and CDR2 FQNEAQ. Deletions cut 5 bases from V and 7 bases from J, with 12 bases between. This CDR3 contains 12 residues. The CDR3 sequence is CASSHPGEEQYF. The CDR3 DNA sequence: TGTGCCAGCAGCCACCCAGGGGAAGAGCAGTACTTC.

The table lists this clone with a count of one. The chain has TRBV21-1 and TRBJ1-2; the D call TRBD1 from the table was never checked on the DNA. TRBV21-1 constitutes a pseudogene. The length of the CDR3 is 19 residues. The CDR3 is CASRHSRSRHRTLYNGYTF. The CDR3 coding sequence is TGTGCCAGCAGGCACTCCCGCAGCCGTCATCGGACACTTTATAATGGCTACACCTTC.

CDR3 amino acids: CASSPAGLSMNTEAFF. CDR3 nucleotide sequence: TGCGCCAGCAGCCCGGCCGGACTGAGTATGAACACTGAAGCTTTCTTT. The chain has TRBV5-1 and TRBJ1-1; D gene unclear. V shed 4 bases and J shed 0 bases, with 16 bases lying between them. CDR1 is SGHRS and CDR2 is YFSETQ in the germline V gene. The CDR3 has 16 residues.

The chain joins TRBV5-4 to TRBJ1-2; 9 positions agree with TRBD1. Germline loops: CDR1 SGHNT, CDR2 YYREEE (reference sequence). This CDR3 has 14 residues. Unmatched junction bases numbered 8, after V lost 1 base and J lost 10 bases. This CDR3 is CASSLSTDRGAYTF. The CDR3 DNA is TGTGCCAGCAGCTTGTCCACGGACAGGGGAGCCTACACCTTC.

The rearrangement joins TRBV19 to TRBJ2-2, with D possibly being TRBD2 (6 bases). Germline lookup yields CDR1 LNHDA and CDR2 SQIVND (reference sequence). V lost 2 bases, J lost 6 bases, and 10 bases lay in between. CDR3 length equals 14 residues. The CDR3 is CASSISGVAGELFF. CDR3 nucleotide sequence: TGTGCCAGTAGTATATCGGGGGTTGCCGGGGAGCTGTTTTTT.

In this sample, this clone turned up once. The rearrangement links TRBV7-9 to TRBJ1-2; 10 nucleotides match TRBD1. This CDR3 is built from 15 residues. V lost 5 bases, J lost 4 bases, and 7 bases stayed unmatched. CDR1 is SEHNR and CDR2 is FQNEAQ in the germline V gene (reference sequence). CDR3: CASSPGQGVSYGYTF. The CDR3 DNA follows: TGTGCCAGCAGCCCCGGACAGGGGGTGAGCTATGGCTACACCTTC.

This sequence joins TRBV6-5 and TRBJ1-5; 7 bases are a match to TRBD1. The V gene end was trimmed by 5 bases and the J gene end by 4 bases; junction bases not matched to a gene: 8. Per the germline V gene, CDR1 is MNHEY and CDR2 is SVGAGI. The CDR3 extends over 15 amino acids. DNA for the CDR3: TGTGCCAGCAGTCCTAAACCAGGGGGGAATCAGCCCCAGCATTTT. Translation: CASSPKPGGNQPQHF.

The chain links TRBV30 to TRBJ1-4, with D perhaps matching TRBD1 (6 bases). The V end lost 2 bases, the J end lost 0 bases, and 16 bases lay between the germline ends. CDR1 GTSNPN and CDR2 SVGIG come from the germline V gene (reference sequence). The CDR3 covers 17 residues. CDR3 nucleotides: TGTGCCTGGAGTTTGGGGGCAGATATTGCAACTAATGAAAAACTGTTTTTT. Amino acid sequence: CAWSLGADIATNEKLFF. The full variable domain, completed using reference TRBV30 and TRBJ1-4, is SQTIHQWPATLVQPVGSPLSLECTVEGTSNPNLYWYRQAAGRGLQLLFYSVGIGQISSEVPQNLSASRPQDRQFILSSKKLLLSDSGFYLCAWSLGADIATNEKLFFGSGTQLSVL.

The V call is TRBV29-1, the J call TRBJ2-5; 9 bases map to TRBD2. Germline loops: CDR1 SQVTM, CDR2 ANQGSEA. This CDR3 region has 15 residues. V was pared by 5 bases and J by 3 bases, with 10 bases of the junction left unmatched. The CDR3, as DNA: TGCAGCGTTTTCGTGGTAGCGGGGGCAGAAGAGACCCAGTACTTC. It codes for CSVFVVAGAEETQYF.

Only one count was recorded for this clone. The chain carries TRBV7-9 and TRBJ2-5; TRBD2 is a possible D gene (5 bases). The CDR3 sequence is 15 residues long. Trimming took 1 base from V and 4 from J, leaving 13 bases between them. Germline CDR1 SEHNR, CDR2 FQNEAQ (reference sequence). The CDR3 DNA is TGTGCCAGCAGCTTAGTCGAGGGTTTGGGAGAGACCCAGTACTTC. It codes for CASSLVEGLGETQYF. The variable domain in full, completed from reference TRBV7-9 and TRBJ2-5, reads DTGVSQNPRHKITKRGQNVTFRCDPISEHNRLYWYRQTLGQGPEFLTYFQNEAQLEKSRLLSDRFSAERPKGSFSTLEIQRTEQGDSAMYLCASSLVEGLGETQYFGPGTRLLVL.

This chain connects TRBV5-1 to TRBJ1-1; 7 nucleotides agree with TRBD1. The CDR3 extends over 16 amino acids. CDR1 is SGHRS and CDR2 is YFSETQ in the germline V gene. Trimming cost V 0 bases and J 0 bases; bases outside gene matches: 5. The CDR3 sequence is CASSLVPGQLNTEAFF. The CDR3 coding sequence is TGCGCCAGCAGCTTGGTCCCGGGACAGTTGAACACTGAAGCTTTCTTT.

The rearrangement uses TRBV7-3 and TRBJ2-2; TRBD2 aligns across 14 bases. Germline lookup yields CDR1 SGHTA and CDR2 FQGTGA. The J segment lost 5 bases and the V segment lost 5 bases, leaving 4 bases of the junction unmatched. The CDR3 totals 16 residues. The CDR3 protein is CASSPRLAGGTGELFF. For the CDR3, the DNA is TGTGCCAGCAGCCCCAGACTAGCGGGAGGGACCGGGGAGCTGTTTTTT.

The J gene is TRBJ1-5, the V gene TRBV6-1; 8 bases align to TRBD1. Germline CDR1 MNHNS, CDR2 SASEGT. J was trimmed by 6 bases and V by 1 base; bases with no gene match: 2. This CDR3 region has 14 residues. CDR3 protein: CASSEVRGRQPQHF. For the CDR3, the DNA is TGTGCCAGCAGTGAAGTCAGGGGGCGTCAGCCCCAGCATTTT.

The rearrangement joins TRBV5-1 to TRBJ2-4; D is perhaps TRBD1 (5 bases). The CDR3 has 15 residues. Germline V gene lookup returns CDR1 SGHRS and CDR2 YFSETQ. The V end was cut by 6 bases, the J end by 1 base, with 14 bases between. CDR3 sequence: CASKIGVRAKNIQYF. DNA for the CDR3: TGCGCCAGCAAAATAGGGGTTAGGGCCAAAAACATTCAGTACTTC.

V usage is TRBV4-1 and J usage is TRBJ2-1; the D gene is possibly TRBD2 (6 bases). With 2 bases removed from V and 3 bases from J, the gap between germline ends came to 14 bases. The CDR3 has 16 residues. Germline V lookup: CDR1 MGHRA, CDR2 YSYEKL. The CDR3 DNA reads TGCGCCAGCAGCCAATTAGCGGTTCGAGGCTACAATGAGCAGTTCTTC. It encodes CASSQLAVRGYNEQFF.

This sequence joins TRBV13 and TRBJ2-7, with 11 nucleotides matching TRBD2. Trimming at V came to 3 bases and at J to 0 bases, leaving 13 bases not matched to a gene. The CDR3 loop spans 19 amino acids. CDR1 and CDR2 from the germline V gene are PRHDT and FYEKMQ (reference sequence). The CDR3 DNA sequence: TGTGCCAGCAGCTTTCTACCTAGCGGGAGGTCTATTTTCTCCTACGAGCAGTACTTC. Translation gives CASSFLPSGRSIFSYEQYF.

This chain joins TRBV7-9 and TRBJ2-3; TRBD1 agrees at 9 bases. The CDR3 runs to 14 residues. The germline V gene encodes CDR1 SEHNR and CDR2 FQNEAQ (reference sequence). V was clipped by 4 bases and J by 4 bases; unmatched bases: 3. The CDR3 loop is CASSSQGASDTQYF. The CDR3 DNA is TGTGCCAGCAGCTCACAGGGGGCCTCAGATACGCAGTATTTT. The full variable domain, completed using reference TRBV7-9 and TRBJ2-3, is DTGVSQNPRHKITKRGQNVTFRCDPISEHNRLYWYRQTLGQGPEFLTYFQNEAQLEKSRLLSDRFSAERPKGSFSTLEIQRTEQGDSAMYLCASSSQGASDTQYFGPGTRLTVL.

The J gene is TRBJ2-2, the V gene TRBV2; no clear D gene. This CDR3 is 13 amino acids long. Germline lookup yields CDR1 SNHLY and CDR2 FYNNEI. Trimming pared 6 bases from V and 2 bases from J, leaving 7 bases between. CDR3 sequence (DNA): TGTGCCAGCAGGACAATTAACACCGGGGAGCTGTTTTTT. Translating it yields CASRTINTGELFF.

The chain has TRBV6-1 and TRBJ2-1; 8 bases line up with TRBD1. V was pared by 2 bases and J by 6 bases, with 3 bases of the junction left unmatched. The CDR3 runs to 14 residues. CDR1 is MNHNS and CDR2 is SASEGT in the germline V gene. CDR3 amino acids: CASSEWDRPNEQFF. The CDR3 DNA follows: TGTGCCAGCAGTGAATGGGACAGGCCCAATGAGCAGTTCTTC.

The CDR3 here is CASSLAFRVQYF. The CDR3 bases are TGTGCCAGCAGCTTAGCGTTCAGGGTGCAGTACTTC. The chain is built from TRBV7-9 and TRBJ2-7; D is perhaps TRBD1 (5 bases). The V gene lost 0 bases and the J gene lost 9 bases, with 9 bases spanning the gap. Germline CDR1 and CDR2: SEHNR and FQNEAQ (reference sequence). The CDR3 is made up of 12 amino acids.

This chain's CDR3 is CASSDGGGPTIYPYEQYF. The CDR3 DNA sequence: TGTGCCAGCAGTGATGGCGGGGGGCCCACCATCTATCCCTACGAGCAGTACTTC. This chain connects TRBV2 to TRBJ2-7; 8 bases align to TRBD2. V was pared by 3 bases and J by 2 bases, with 15 bases of the junction left unmatched. Germline CDR1 is SNHLY and CDR2 is FYNNEI. This CDR3 spans 18 amino acids.

The V and J genes are TRBV2 and TRBJ2-3, with a weak D call TRBD1 (5 bases). The ends were cut back, 3 bases at V and 4 bases at J, with 8 bases in the middle. The V gene's germline CDR1 is SNHLY and CDR2 FYNNEI. The CDR3 has 13 residues. For the CDR3, the DNA is TGTGCCAGCAGTGAGGTAGGGGCAGATACGCAGTATTTT. This gives the protein CASSEVGADTQYF.

The gene calls are TRBV6-6 and TRBJ2-1; the D gene is possibly TRBD1 (6 bases). Germline CDR1 MNHNY, CDR2 SVGAGI (reference sequence). Trimming shortened V by 6 bases and J by 5 bases, and 20 bases separated the two germline ends. This CDR3 region has 16 residues. The DNA of the CDR3 is TGTGCCAGCAGCAACCCTACCGACTACAGGGACAATGAGCAGTTCTTC. Residues: CASSNPTDYRDNEQFF.